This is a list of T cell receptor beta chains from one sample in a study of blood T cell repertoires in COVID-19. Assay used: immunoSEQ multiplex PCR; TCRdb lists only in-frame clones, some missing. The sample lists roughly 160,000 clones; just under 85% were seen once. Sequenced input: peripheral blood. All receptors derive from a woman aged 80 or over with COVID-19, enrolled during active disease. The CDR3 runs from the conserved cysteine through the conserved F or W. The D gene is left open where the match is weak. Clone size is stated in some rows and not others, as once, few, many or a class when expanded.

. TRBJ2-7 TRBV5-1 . CASRYAMSGADEQYF TGCGCCAGCAGATATGCGATGTCAGGGGCGGACGAGCAGTACTTC
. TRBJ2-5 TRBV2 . CASTDSEYQETQYF TGTGCCAGCACTGATTCGGAGTACCAAGAGACCCAGTACTTC
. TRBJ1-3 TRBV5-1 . CASSFTLTGSAGNTIYF TGCGCCAGCAGCTTCACACTCACCGGGTCCGCTGGAAACACCATATATTTT
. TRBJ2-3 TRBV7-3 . CASSTFSDTQYF TGTGCCAGCAGCACCTTTAGTGATACGCAGTATTTT
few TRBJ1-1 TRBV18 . CASSPLQGIAEAFF TGTGCCAGCTCACCACTTCAGGGTATCGCTGAAGCTTTCTTT
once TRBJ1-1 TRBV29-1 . CSVDDWFGNTEAFF TGCAGCGTTGATGATTGGTTCGGGAACACTGAAGCTTTCTTT
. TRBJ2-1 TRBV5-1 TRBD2 CASSRPGGEQFF TGCGCCAGCAGCCGGCCGGGGGGTGAGCAGTTCTTC
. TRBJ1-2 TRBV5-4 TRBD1 CASSLGSPGQGNHYGYTF TGTGCCAGCAGCTTGGGATCTCCGGGACAGGGAAACCACTATGGCTACACCTTC
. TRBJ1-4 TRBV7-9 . CASSLDVQRGNEKLFF TGTGCCAGCAGCTTAGACGTTCAGAGAGGGAATGAAAAACTGTTTTTT
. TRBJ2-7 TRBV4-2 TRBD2 CASSQAGTSGYEQYF TGTGCCAGCAGCCAGGCCGGGACTAGCGGCTACGAGCAGTACTTC
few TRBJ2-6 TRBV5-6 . CASSLGVSGANVLTF TGTGCCAGCAGCTTAGGGGTTTCCGGGGCCAACGTCCTGACTTTC
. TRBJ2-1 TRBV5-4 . CASSLVGAAEYNEQFF TGTGCCAGCAGCTTAGTCGGAGCAGCGGAATACAATGAGCAGTTCTTC
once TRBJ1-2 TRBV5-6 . CASSAGTNSGYTF TGTGCCAGCAGTGCCGGGACAAACTCTGGCTACACCTTC
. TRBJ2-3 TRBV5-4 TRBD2 CASSSGTSGGISTDTQYF TGTGCCAGCAGCTCCGGGACTAGCGGGGGGATTAGCACAGATACGCAGTATTTT
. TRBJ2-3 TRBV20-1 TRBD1 CSASSDRAGYF TGCAGTGCTAGTTCGGACAGGGCGGGGTATTTT
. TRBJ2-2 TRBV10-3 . CAISERTKNTGELFF TGTGCCATCAGTGAGAGGACAAAGAACACCGGGGAGCTGTTTTTT
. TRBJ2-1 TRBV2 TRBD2 CASRGLANRHNEQFF TGTGCCAGCAGGGGACTAGCGAACCGGCACAATGAGCAGTTCTTC
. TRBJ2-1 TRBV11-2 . CASSLDLSGEQFF TGTGCCAGCAGCTTAGATCTCTCGGGTGAGCAGTTCTTC